Shown below are 21 T cell receptor beta chains from a single sample sequenced in a study of spatial heterogeneity in lung cancer. The sample's time point: sample taken at primary tumor resection. Whole RNA from tumor, nontumor lung or frozen PBMC was sequenced unsorted. TCRdb passed the 5' RACE reads through MiXCR, listing each CDR3 protein once. The table records roughly 7,000 distinct CDR3 sequences, 7% of them present only once. This specimen consisted of PBMCs, obtained at surgery. The receptors were sampled from a male donor with early-stage non-small cell lung cancer.

About this clonotype: In a library made to pick up alpha chains, this beta chain is a stray read with a size that means little. The V and J genes are TRBV5-6 and TRBJ1-1; D gene ambiguous. Germline CDR1 is SGHDT and CDR2 is YYEEEE. The CDR3 totals 12 residues. Between the trimmed V and J ends, which lost 6 bases and 1 base, there was a span of 7 bases. CDR3 nucleotide sequence: TGTGCCAGCAAGTGGGCGAACACTGAAGCTTTCTTT. It specifies CASKWANTEAFF.

With respect to this clonotype: This beta chain is a stray read from a library made for alpha chains; its abundance is not meaningful. This chain joins TRBV30 and TRBJ2-6, with D possibly being TRBD2 (5 bases). The V gene's germline CDR1 is GTSNPN and CDR2 SVGIG (reference sequence). CDR3 size: 19 residues. V was trimmed by 2 bases and J by 0 bases, leaving 20 bases between them. The CDR3 protein is CAWSWPILDSYSGANVLTF. The CDR3 bases are TGTGCCTGGAGTTGGCCAATCCTGGACTCCTACTCTGGGGCCAACGTCCTGACTTTC.

Many counts were recorded for this clonotype. Being off target in a library aimed at alpha chains, this beta chain has a size of little meaning. The chain couples TRBV4-2 to TRBJ1-5; D unclear. This CDR3 has 15 residues. Trimming stripped 1 base from V and 0 bases from J, with 7 bases between. The germline gives CDR1 LGHNA, CDR2 YNFKEQ. CDR3 DNA sequence: TGTGCCAGCAGCCAAGTCCCTAATAGCAATCAGCCCCAGCATTTT. This sequence encodes CASSQVPNSNQPQHF.

There are many counts of this clonotype. The library was built for alpha chains, so this beta chain is an off-target read and its size means little. V gene TRBV3-1 combines with J gene TRBJ1-1; the D gene is possibly TRBD1 (6 bases). CDR1 and CDR2 from the germline V gene are LGHDT and YNNKEL (reference sequence). Trimming stripped 0 bases from V and 5 bases from J, with 13 bases between. This CDR3 is built from 15 residues. CDR3: CASSQEGGGRTEAFF. As DNA, the CDR3 is TGTGCCAGCAGCCAAGAAGGAGGGGGGAGGACTGAAGCTTTCTTT.

This clonotype appeared a few times. This beta chain represents an off-target read in a library built for alpha chains; its size is of limited meaning. V usage is TRBV10-3 and J usage is TRBJ2-3; D remains unclear. The ends were cut back, 3 bases at V and 3 bases at J, with 7 bases in the middle. This CDR3 spans 13 amino acids. CDR1 is ENHRY and CDR2 is SYGVKD in the germline V gene. The CDR3 DNA reads as TGTGCCATCAGTGACTCGAGTACAGATACGCAGTATTTT. The encoded protein is CAISDSSTDTQYF.

This clonotype was counted at least ten times. This beta chain slipped into a library made for alpha chains as a stray read, so its size is not meaningful. V gene TRBV10-3 combines with J gene TRBJ2-2; TRBD1 matches 10 bases. The trim removed 2 bases at V and 6 bases at J, leaving 0 bases unmatched. This CDR3 has 14 amino acids. The germline gives CDR1 ENHRY, CDR2 SYGVKD. CDR3 sequence (DNA): TGTGCCATCAGTGAGGGACAGGGGGCCGGGGAGCTGTTTTTT. Amino acid sequence: CAISEGQGAGELFF.

This clonotype showed up many times. Since the library was made to target alpha chains, this beta chain is a stray read and its abundance is not meaningful. The V call is TRBV6-1, the J call TRBJ2-7; D gene ambiguous. V lost 1 base, J lost 6 bases, and 10 bases lay in between. The CDR3 contains 13 residues. Germline CDR1 MNHNS, CDR2 SASEGT. DNA for the CDR3: TGTGCCAGCAGTGAAGAGGGTCAGACCGAGCAGTACGTC. Amino acids: CASSEEGQTEQYV.

In its sample, this clonotype was seen many times. This beta chain turned up in a library designed for alpha chains; as an off-target read, its abundance says little. This sequence joins TRBV6-5 and TRBJ2-5; D unresolved. In germline, CDR1 is MNHEY, CDR2 SVGAGI. Trimming stripped 5 bases from V and 3 bases from J, with 16 bases between. CDR3 size: 15 residues. CDR3 amino acids: CASSPLDSNKETQYF. Here the CDR3 DNA reads TGTGCCAGCAGTCCCTTAGACTCCAACAAAGAGACCCAGTACTTC.

The table lists this clonotype with many counts. This beta chain lies outside the target of a library built for alpha chains; its clone size means little. The gene calls are TRBV7-2 and TRBJ1-4; D uncertain. The CDR3 has 14 amino acids. Per the germline V gene, CDR1 is SGHTA and CDR2 is FQGNSA. V lost 3 bases, J lost 0 bases, and 5 bases lay in between. The CDR3 is CASSFAATNEKLFF. CDR3 DNA: TGTGCCAGCAGCTTTGCAGCAACTAATGAAAAACTGTTTTTT.

This clonotype was seen at least ten times. This beta chain is a stray read from a library made for alpha chains; its abundance is not meaningful. The chain couples TRBV28 to TRBJ2-5, with 7 nucleotides matching TRBD2. Germline V gene sequence: CDR1 MDHEN, CDR2 SYDVKM. This CDR3 is built from 13 residues. V was pared by 6 bases and J by 5 bases, with 6 bases of the junction left unmatched. This CDR3 is CASSGKGGETQYF. CDR3 in DNA: TGTGCCAGCAGCGGGAAGGGAGGGGAGACCCAGTACTTC.

There are many counts of this clonotype. Found in a library prepared for alpha chains, this beta chain is an off-target read, and its abundance has little meaning. This chain uses TRBV28 with TRBJ2-7, with D possibly being TRBD1 or TRBD2 (5 bases each). This CDR3 comprises 14 residues. Germline CDR1 MDHEN, CDR2 SYDVKM. Trimming stripped 8 bases from V and 5 bases from J, with 19 bases between. CDR3: CASLGWGQRDEQYF. As DNA, the CDR3 is TGTGCCAGCCTGGGGTGGGGCCAGAGGGACGAGCAGTACTTC.

There are many counts of this clonotype. Because the library targeted alpha chains, this beta chain is an off-target read whose size means little. The chain carries TRBV5-1 and TRBJ1-2; D is ambiguous. The V end was cut by 0 bases, the J end by 0 bases, with 9 bases between. Germline CDR1 and CDR2: SGHRS and YFSETQ. CDR3 length equals 15 residues. DNA for the CDR3: TGCGCCAGCAGCTTGGGGCACCGAGCTAACTATGGCTACACCTTC. Translating gives CASSLGHRANYGYTF.

In its sample, this clonotype was seen many times. Within a library made for alpha chains, this beta chain is off target, and its count is uninformative. This chain connects TRBV11-2 to TRBJ2-3, with D possibly being TRBD1 (5 bases). V was clipped by 5 bases and J by 10 bases, with 28 bases between them. The CDR3 has 17 residues. Per the germline V gene, CDR1 is SGHAT and CDR2 is FQNNGV. The CDR3 DNA reads as TGTGCCAGCAGCCATTACCGCGACAGCCGTCGTTCTCGAGCGCAGTATTTT. Translation gives CASSHYRDSRRSRAQYF.

This clonotype was observed many times. Since the library was made to target alpha chains, this beta chain is a stray read and its abundance is not meaningful. This rearrangement joins TRBV5-1 to TRBJ2-2, with 7 bases that match TRBD2. The germline V gene has CDR1 SGHRS and CDR2 YFSETQ. This CDR3 comprises 15 residues. After removal of 0 bases from V and 3 bases from J, the junction contained 2 bases not matched to a gene. CDR3 sequence reads: CASSLAAGHTGELFF. CDR3 bases: TGCGCCAGCAGCTTGGCAGCGGGACACACCGGGGAGCTGTTTTTT.

The sample holds a few counts of this clonotype. The library was designed around alpha chains, so this beta chain is a stray read whose abundance carries little weight. V usage is TRBV7-9 and J usage is TRBJ2-7; TRBD1 matches at 10 bases. The J segment lost 7 bases and the V segment lost 1 base, leaving 4 bases of the junction unmatched. CDR1 and CDR2 from the germline V gene are SEHNR and FQNEAQ (reference sequence). The CDR3 is 14 residues long. The CDR3 DNA reads TGTGCCAGCAGCTTAGGACAGGGGGCCGGGGAGCAGTACTTC. Translating gives CASSLGQGAGEQYF.

This clonotype was seen at least ten times. Compared with germline, one end of the junction differs, possibly owing to a read error. This beta chain is an unintended read in a library built for alpha chains; its size means little. This chain connects TRBV5-1 to TRBJ2-1; maybe TRBD2 (7 bases). Looked up from germline, CDR1 is SGHRS and CDR2 is YFSETQ. The length of the CDR3 is 12 residues. CDR3 coding DNA: TGCGTCAGCAGCTCCGGGGGGCAGGAGCAGTTCTTC. Translating it yields CVSSSGGQEQFF.

In its sample, this clonotype was seen many times. The library was designed around alpha chains, so this beta chain is a stray read whose abundance carries little weight. This sequence joins TRBV28 and TRBJ1-1; D unresolved. V was cut by 6 bases and J by 0 bases, with 5 bases left in between. The CDR3 contains 12 residues. From germline, CDR1 is MDHEN and CDR2 SYDVKM. CDR3 sequence (DNA): TGTGCCAGCAGGGTCATGAACACTGAAGCTTTCTTT. Amino acid sequence: CASRVMNTEAFF.

This clonotype was seen many times. Found in a library prepared for alpha chains, this beta chain is an off-target read, and its abundance has little meaning. The J gene is TRBJ2-3, the V gene TRBV20-1; the D gene is possibly TRBD2 (6 bases). Germline V gene sequence: CDR1 DFQATT, CDR2 SNEGSKA (reference sequence). This CDR3 region has 16 residues. Trimming stripped 1 base from V and 2 bases from J, with 16 bases between. The CDR3 loop is CSARGRATTHTDTQYF. Here the CDR3 DNA reads TGCAGTGCTAGAGGGAGGGCTACCACGCACACAGATACGCAGTATTTT.

This clonotype was counted ten times or more. The library was prepared for alpha chains; this beta chain is a stray read, so its frequency means little. The chain recombines TRBV2 with TRBJ2-6; no clear D. Germline V gene lookup returns CDR1 SNHLY and CDR2 FYNNEI. The CDR3 sequence is 15 residues long. Trimming stripped 1 base from V and 2 bases from J, with 6 bases between. The DNA for the CDR3 is TGTGCCAGCAGTGAAGGGCAAACTGGGGCCAACGTCCTGACTTTC. It codes for CASSEGQTGANVLTF.

This clonotype was counted many times. The library was prepared for alpha chains; this beta chain is a stray read, so its frequency means little. The CDR3, as DNA: TGTGCCAGTGCCGCACGGGCTAGTGAAAAACTGTTTTTT. Its protein is CASAARASEKLFF. This chain connects TRBV19 to TRBJ1-4, with D uncertain. This CDR3 is built from 13 residues. From germline, CDR1 is LNHDA and CDR2 SQIVND (reference sequence). Trimming took off 8 bases at V and 7 bases at J, with 14 bases between the two ends.

In this sample, this clonotype turned up a few times. This beta chain represents an off-target read in a library built for alpha chains; its size is of limited meaning. J is TRBJ2-5 and V is TRBV28; no clear D gene. The germline CDR1 and CDR2 sequences are MDHEN and SYDVKM. The V gene lost 6 bases and the J gene lost 5 bases, with 13 bases spanning the gap. The CDR3 covers 13 residues. CDR3 nucleotides: TGTGCCAGCAGACCCATACCCTCCGAGACCCAGTACTTC. Residues: CASRPIPSETQYF.